The 17 T cell receptor beta chains presented below share a single source sample, sequenced in a study of blood T cells in healthy people across ages. Using a J-beta primer mix together with a sample-barcoded 5' primer, a second PCR was run for roughly 7 to 11 cycles. Using its own MiXCR run on the 5' RACE reads, TCRdb lists one record per CDR3 protein. The sample lists 700,000 to 1,000,000 distinct CDR3 sequences, under 55% occurring once. Source material: blood. All receptors come from a man between 60 and 70 years old in good health.

The rearrangement joins TRBV12-3 or TRBV12-4 to TRBJ2-1, with 7 bases that match TRBD2. The V and J ends lost 5 bases and 6 bases, in that order; junction bases with no gene match: 10. The CDR3 sequence is 15 residues long. The CDR3 reads CASSEGLFGANEQFF. The CDR3 bases are TGTGCCAGCAGTGAGGGACTATTCGGAGCCAATGAGCAGTTCTTC.

This clonotype showed up just a few times. This chain connects TRBV14 to TRBJ1-1; unclear D gene. V lost 1 base and J 4 bases, leaving 7 bases between the germline ends. CDR3 size: 13 residues. CDR1 is SGHDN and CDR2 is FVKESK in the germline V gene. DNA of the CDR3: TGTGCCAGCAGCCAAGGCGTCATCACTGAAGCTTTCTTT. It specifies CASSQGVITEAFF.

The chain carries TRBV12-3 or TRBV12-4 and TRBJ2-3, with D possibly TRBD1 on 6 matching bases. This CDR3 has 14 residues. V was shortened by 2 bases and J by 6 bases, with 12 bases between the two germline ends. In nucleotides, the CDR3 is TGTGCCAGCAGTTTACTACAGGGTGCCGATACGCAGTATTTT. Its translation: CASSLLQGADTQYF.

This clonotype was counted at least ten times. CDR3 loop: CASSISGGAYNEQFF. The CDR3 coding sequence is TGCGCCAGCAGCATTAGCGGGGGGGCCTACAATGAGCAGTTCTTC. V is TRBV5-1 and J is TRBJ2-1; 11 bases align to TRBD2. Germline lookup yields CDR1 SGHRS and CDR2 YFSETQ. Trimming removed 4 bases from V and 2 bases from J; junction bases left unmatched: 2. The CDR3 totals 15 residues.

The rearrangement uses TRBV10-3 and TRBJ1-5; unclear D gene. The CDR3 covers 15 residues. Germline V CDR1 and CDR2: ENHRY, SYGVKD. Between the trimmed V and J ends, which lost 0 bases and 0 bases, there was a span of 6 bases. CDR3 DNA sequence: TGTGCCATCAGTGAGTCCGTGTATAGCAATCAGCCCCAGCATTTT. Encoded protein: CAISESVYSNQPQHF.

The chain recombines TRBV20-1 with TRBJ1-5; TRBD1 is a possible D gene (6 bases). CDR1 is DFQATT and CDR2 is SNEGSKA in the germline V gene (reference sequence). V was cut by 6 bases and J by 7 bases, with 16 bases left in between. The CDR3 has 13 residues. CDR3 sequence (DNA): TGCAGTGCGCGAACAGGGACGGGGCAGCCCCAGCATTTT. This gives the protein CSARTGTGQPQHF.

The gene calls are TRBV7-9 and TRBJ1-1, with 7 bases that match TRBD1. CDR1 and CDR2 from the germline V gene are SEHNR and FQNEAQ (reference sequence). Unmatched junction bases numbered 4, after V lost 5 bases and J lost 1 base. The CDR3 length is 14 residues. The CDR3 DNA reads as TGTGCCAGCAGCAGGCGACAGGGGAACACTGAAGCTTTCTTT. Amino acid sequence: CASSRRQGNTEAFF.

The chain is built from TRBV9 and TRBJ2-7; D might be TRBD1 (6 bases). Deletions cut 4 bases from V and 10 bases from J, with 18 bases between. CDR1 and CDR2 (germline): SGDLS, YYNGEE. The CDR3 extends over 13 amino acids. The CDR3 region has the DNA TGTGCCAGCAGCCCCGGTGGGGGCGAGATCCAGTACTTC. It yields the protein CASSPGGGEIQYF.

This clonotype was found a few times. The chain has TRBV7-2 and TRBJ2-7, with TRBD1 matching over 7 bases. The CDR3 spans 14 residues. J lost 5 bases, V lost 4 bases, and 8 bases had no gene match. Germline values: CDR1 SGHTA, CDR2 FQGNSA. For the CDR3, the DNA is TGTGCCAGCAGCTCTTCCGGGACAGTCCACGAGCAGTACTTC. It is translated as CASSSSGTVHEQYF.

The J gene is TRBJ2-7, the V gene TRBV9; TRBD1 matches at 7 bases. J gave up 5 bases and V 0 bases, and 8 bases lay outside the gene matches. Germline V gene data show CDR1 as SGDLS and CDR2 as YYNGEE. The CDR3 is 15 amino acids. The CDR3 loop is CASSVGQGRYHEQYF. In nucleotides, the CDR3 is TGTGCCAGCAGCGTAGGACAGGGACGTTACCACGAGCAGTACTTC.

In DNA, the CDR3 is TGTGCCAGCAGCTTAGATATGCAGGGAGGCTACAATGAGCAGTTCTTC. Amino acids: CASSLDMQGGYNEQFF. The chain carries TRBV11-2 and TRBJ2-1, with D possibly TRBD2 on 6 matching bases. The CDR3 runs to 16 residues. V lost 0 bases and J lost 3, with 12 bases in between. Germline V gene data show CDR1 as SGHAT and CDR2 as FQNNGV.

This chain uses TRBV20-1 with TRBJ2-4, with D hard to call. The end of the DNA fits TRBJ2-7 better, so the J call may be wrong. The V gene's germline CDR1 is DFQATT and CDR2 SNEGSKA (reference sequence). CDR3 length: 14 amino acids. In nucleotides, the CDR3 is TGCAGTGCTAGAGACCGGAAAGGGTGGGACGAGCAGTACTTC. It yields the protein CSARDRKGWDEQYF.

This clonotype has ten or more counts. The chain couples TRBV7-2 to TRBJ1-2; no definite D call. Trimming cost V 5 bases and J 4 bases, with 14 bases left between them. Germline values: CDR1 SGHTA, CDR2 FQGNSA. CDR3 size: 14 residues. CDR3 residues: CASSPEQSLYGYTF. The CDR3 DNA is TGTGCCAGCAGCCCCGAGCAGAGTCTCTATGGCTACACCTTC. The variable domain in full, with the rest retrieved from reference TRBV7-2 and TRBJ1-2, is GAGVSQSPSNKVTEKGKDVELRCDPISGHTALYWYRQSLGQGLEFLIYFQGNSAPDKSGLPSDRFSAERTGGSVSTLTIQRTQQEDSAVYLCASSPEQSLYGYTFGSGTRLTVV.

The rearrangement links TRBV12-3 or TRBV12-4 to TRBJ1-3, with D possibly TRBD1 on 6 matching bases. The V end was cut by 6 bases, the J end by 0 bases, with 9 bases between. The CDR3 covers 14 residues. The CDR3 spells CASRTGVSGNTIYF. The CDR3 coding sequence is TGTGCCAGCAGGACAGGAGTCTCTGGAAACACCATATATTTT.

The chain employs TRBV5-4 and TRBJ2-2; perhaps D is TRBD1 or TRBD2 (6 bases each). V lost 4 bases to trimming and J lost 0 bases, with 16 bases between them. The CDR3 totals 17 residues. Germline V gene sequence: CDR1 SGHNT, CDR2 YYREEE (reference sequence). The CDR3 region has the DNA TGTGCCAGCAGCGCCGGGGTCGGGGGCGCGAACACCGGGGAGCTGTTTTTT. As protein: CASSAGVGGANTGELFF.

This clonotype was recorded once. The rearrangement joins TRBV4-1 to TRBJ2-7; weak D call: TRBD1 (6 bases). The CDR3 is made up of 16 amino acids. Germline CDR1 is MGHRA and CDR2 is YSYEKL. Deletions cut 3 bases from V and 5 bases from J, with 20 bases between. In DNA form, the CDR3 reads TGCGCCAGCAGCCAGGAACAGGGTCTCATGGTGGACGAGCAGTACTTC. Protein: CASSQEQGLMVDEQYF.

This clonotype qualifies as medium-sized. V gene TRBV7-9 combines with J gene TRBJ2-7, with 9 bases fitting TRBD1. The ends lost 5 bases at V and 3 bases at J; junction bases unmatched: 8. The CDR3 length is 15 residues. In germline, CDR1 is SEHNR, CDR2 FQNEAQ (reference sequence). CDR3 region: CASSPRDRDFYEQYF. The CDR3 bases are TGTGCCAGCAGCCCCCGGGACAGGGATTTCTACGAGCAGTACTTC.